These 23 T cell receptor beta chains originate from one sample sequenced in a study of regulatory T cells in long-lasting Graves disease. CDR3 regions were amplified by Arm-PCR using iRepertoire HTBI primers to build TCR beta libraries. One entry per CDR3 protein, called by TCRdb with MiXCR from the multiplex PCR reads. Here the sample spans 350,000 to 450,000 distinct CDR3 sequences, about 20% being singletons. The time point here: persistent/refractory GD, antithyroid drugs over 5 years with positive TRAb. PBMC RNA served as the TCR library source. This specimen consisted of peripheral blood mononuclear cells (PBMCs), obtained when the disease was refractory, from a patient treated with antithyroid drugs. These receptors came from a female donor with Graves disease.

The rearrangement links TRBV20-1 to TRBJ1-5; 8 bases line up with TRBD1. Germline V CDR1 and CDR2: DFQATT, SNEGSKA (reference sequence). This CDR3 spans 13 amino acids. The trim removed 5 bases at V and 2 bases at J, leaving 2 bases unmatched. The CDR3 reads CSAPGQGNQPQHF. The CDR3 region has the DNA TGCAGTGCTCCGGGACAGGGCAATCAGCCCCAGCATTTT.

The chain is built from TRBV7-9 and TRBJ2-5, with D perhaps TRBD1 or TRBD2 (5 bases each). The CDR3 totals 15 residues. The germline gives CDR1 SEHNR, CDR2 FQNEAQ (reference sequence). Trimming cost V 5 bases and J 3 bases, with 16 bases left between them. The CDR3 loop is CASSPGSREKETQYF. The CDR3 DNA follows: TGTGCCAGCAGCCCGGGTAGCAGGGAGAAAGAGACCCAGTACTTC.

Comment on this clonotype: One end of the junction varies from germline; a read error may be responsible. V usage is TRBV28 and J usage is TRBJ2-7; 7 bases map to TRBD2. Germline-derived CDR1 and CDR2 are MDHEN and SYDVKM. The CDR3 runs to 16 residues. The CDR3 DNA reads TGTGCCAGCAGTAACGTTATGACGGAGACTGGACTAGATAGGCAATTC. Protein: CASSNVMTETGLDRQF.

The genes are TRBV20-1 and TRBJ2-3; the D is unclear. Germline V CDR1 and CDR2: DFQATT, SNEGSKA (reference sequence). This CDR3 has 12 amino acids. Trimming took 3 bases from V and 6 from J, leaving 10 bases between them. Here the CDR3 reads CSASLLLDTQYF. CDR3 coding DNA: TGCAGTGCTAGCCTCCTCTTGGATACGCAGTATTTT.

Ten or more counts support this clonotype. The rearrangement links TRBV7-2 to TRBJ2-7; D perhaps matches TRBD2 (5 bases). CDR1 is SGHTA, CDR2 FQGNSA, per germline. V gave up 0 bases and J gave up 6 bases, with 15 bases separating them. The CDR3 totals 15 residues. The CDR3, as DNA: TGTGCCAGCAGCTTAGCGTCGGGGTTCGTCTCCGAGCAGTACTTC. Residues: CASSLASGFVSEQYF.

This clonotype was counted ten times or more. The V and J genes are TRBV6-1 and TRBJ1-4; no definite D call. V was clipped by 5 bases and J by 8 bases, with 12 bases between them. This CDR3 comprises 13 residues. Germline V CDR1 and CDR2: MNHNS, SASEGT. CDR3 DNA sequence: TGTGCCAGCAGTCCTAGACCGGGGGAAAAACTGTTTTTT. Amino acids: CASSPRPGEKLFF.

In its sample, this clonotype was seen many times. This sequence joins TRBV30 and TRBJ2-7; D not certain. The germline V and J ends were trimmed by 1 base and 3 bases, with 4 bases remaining between them. Germline V CDR1 and CDR2: GTSNPN, SVGIG (reference sequence). The CDR3 has 11 amino acids. This CDR3 reads CAWSDFYEQYF. In nucleotides, the CDR3 is TGTGCCTGGAGTGATTTCTACGAGCAGTACTTC. Combining the CDR3 with reference TRBV30 and TRBJ2-7 gives the whole variable domain SQTIHQWPATLVQPVGSPLSLECTVEGTSNPNLYWYRQAAGRGLQLLFYSVGIGQISSEVPQNLSASRPQDRQFILSSKKLLLSDSGFYLCAWSDFYEQYFGPGTRLTVT.

The chain joins TRBV5-1 to TRBJ1-4; 9 positions match TRBD1. CDR3 length: 16 residues. J was trimmed by 6 bases and V by 0 bases; bases with no gene match: 6. CDR1 is SGHRS and CDR2 is YFSETQ in the germline V gene. CDR3 coding DNA: TGCGCCAGCAGCTTGGTACTTCGACAGGGGGATGAAAAACTGTTTTTT. Amino acids: CASSLVLRQGDEKLFF.

The V call is TRBV13, the J call TRBJ2-3; perhaps TRBD2 as D (5 bases). The CDR3 has 13 amino acids. Germline-derived CDR1 and CDR2 are PRHDT and FYEKMQ (reference sequence). V lost 10 bases to trimming and J lost 6 bases, with 17 bases between them. The CDR3 DNA is TGTGCCACCGCACGGCCACCGGGGGATACGCAGTATTTT. It codes for CATARPPGDTQYF.

This sequence joins TRBV6-9 and TRBJ2-2, with D uncertain. Looked up from germline, CDR1 is MNHGY and CDR2 is SVAAGI. The CDR3 length is 16 residues. Trimming stripped 3 bases from V and 4 bases from J, with 15 bases between. The chain's CDR3 is CASSYRQALGTGELFF. The CDR3 DNA reads as TGTGCCAGCAGTTACAGGCAGGCCTTAGGCACCGGGGAGCTGTTTTTT.

This clonotype was observed many times. This CDR3 reads CASSPQGSRNIQYF. The DNA of the CDR3 is TGTGCCAGCAGCCCACAGGGGTCACGGAACATTCAGTACTTC. The rearrangement joins TRBV28 to TRBJ2-4, with 7 bases lining up with TRBD1. V lost 6 bases, J lost 7 bases, and 9 bases stayed unmatched. CDR3 length equals 14 residues. The germline gives CDR1 MDHEN, CDR2 SYDVKM.

Comment on this clonotype: A read error may account for a junction end that differs from germline. The rearrangement uses TRBV6-5 and TRBJ2-7; D might be TRBD1 (5 bases). Germline V gene sequence: CDR1 MNHEY, CDR2 SVGAGI. This CDR3 spans 13 amino acids. CDR3 residues: CTSSSGSYDEQYF. The CDR3 region has the DNA TGTACCAGCAGTTCAGGGTCTTACGACGAGCAGTACTTC.

This clonotype was detected many times. This chain links TRBV12-3 or TRBV12-4 with TRBJ2-7, with TRBD1 matching 7 bases. The CDR3 runs 18 residues. V lost 6 bases and J lost 6; bases outside the gene matches: 23. This CDR3 reads CASSQRTLLQGQDVEQYF. In DNA, the CDR3 is TGTGCCAGCAGCCAAAGGACTCTCCTACAGGGGCAGGATGTCGAGCAGTACTTC.

This clonotype was detected a few times. The rearrangement uses TRBV15 and TRBJ2-7, with 9 bases matching TRBD2. CDR3 length: 12 amino acids. Germline CDR1 reads LNHNV; CDR2 reads YYDKDF (reference sequence). The J segment lost 10 bases and the V segment lost 6 bases, leaving 7 bases of the junction unmatched. CDR3 sequence (DNA): TGTGCCACCAGAATAGCGGGAGCGGAACAGTACTTC. Translation gives CATRIAGAEQYF.

This clonotype was recorded many times. The chain joins TRBV12-3 or TRBV12-4 to TRBJ2-7; D possibly corresponds to TRBD1 (5 bases). The V end was cut by 4 bases, the J end by 2 bases, with 12 bases between. This CDR3 spans 14 amino acids. CDR3 nucleotide sequence: TGTGCCAGCAGTTCTCAGACAGCAGCCTACGAGCAGTACTTC. Its translation: CASSSQTAAYEQYF.

The V and J genes are TRBV20-1 and TRBJ2-7; TRBD2 matches at 14 bases. Germline lookup yields CDR1 DFQATT and CDR2 SNEGSKA (reference sequence). The junction had 16 bases not matched to a gene; V was cut back by 6 bases and J by 3 bases. The CDR3 consists of 18 residues. DNA for the CDR3: TGCAGTGCAACCCTACCGGGACTAGCGGGAGAGGGCGGCTACGAGCAGTACTTC. Translation gives CSATLPGLAGEGGYEQYF.

This clonotype was detected many times. The rearrangement uses TRBV5-5 and TRBJ1-2; D is ambiguous. CDR1 and CDR2 from the germline V gene are SGHKS and YYEKEE (reference sequence). The V end lost 4 bases, the J end lost 8 bases, and 15 bases lay between the germline ends. The CDR3 contains 13 residues. CDR3 loop: CASSMGIGEGYTF. In nucleotides, the CDR3 is TGTGCCAGCAGCATGGGGATCGGTGAAGGCTACACCTTC.

The rearrangement links TRBV20-1 to TRBJ1-1, with D unresolved. Germline CDR1 is DFQATT and CDR2 is SNEGSKA (reference sequence). This CDR3 contains 14 residues. Trimming shortened V by 3 bases and J by 0 bases, and 11 bases separated the two germline ends. For the CDR3, the DNA is TGCAGTGCTAGGGGTCCAGAGATGAACACTGAAGCTTTCTTT. Amino acid sequence: CSARGPEMNTEAFF.

Only a few counts were recorded for this clonotype. This chain uses TRBV7-8 with TRBJ2-5; 10 bases map to TRBD2. The CDR3 is made up of 18 amino acids. Trimming cost V 7 bases and J 13 bases; bases outside gene matches: 27. Looked up from germline, CDR1 is SGHVS and CDR2 is FQNEAQ. CDR3 sequence: CASTPGGLAGAQQTARYF. The CDR3 nucleotides read TGTGCCAGCACCCCTGGGGGGCTAGCGGGAGCCCAACAAACTGCTCGGTACTTC.

This clonotype turned up a few times. This chain joins TRBV29-1 and TRBJ1-1; D is perhaps TRBD1 (6 bases). This CDR3 contains 16 residues. Trimming pared 4 bases from V and 1 base from J, leaving 19 bases between. The germline V gene encodes CDR1 SQVTM and CDR2 ANQGSEA. The CDR3 DNA is TGCAGCGTTGCTGATCTCCCAGGGGCAAGGAACACTGAAGCTTTCTTT. Protein: CSVADLPGARNTEAFF.

In its sample, this clonotype was seen many times. V usage is TRBV29-1 and J usage is TRBJ2-7; D might be TRBD1 (6 bases). V lost 4 bases and J lost 2, with 9 bases in between. Per germline, CDR1 SQVTM and CDR2 ANQGSEA. The length of the CDR3 is 12 residues. The CDR3 sequence is CSVGPGAYEQYF. CDR3 DNA sequence: TGCAGCGTTGGCCCAGGGGCCTACGAGCAGTACTTC.

The J gene is TRBJ1-1, the V gene TRBV7-6; no clear D gene. The germline CDR1 and CDR2 sequences are SGHVS and FNYEAQ. V gave up 1 base and J gave up 6 bases, with 18 bases separating them. There are 16 residues in the CDR3. The CDR3 is CASSLETAGMEAEAFF. CDR3 in DNA: TGTGCCAGCAGCTTAGAAACCGCCGGGATGGAGGCTGAAGCTTTCTTT.

J is TRBJ1-1 and V is TRBV7-8, with a weak D call TRBD1 (5 bases). Trimming took 5 bases from V and 1 from J, leaving 11 bases between them. Germline V gives CDR1 SGHVS, CDR2 FQNEAQ. The CDR3 loop spans 14 amino acids. CDR3 sequence reads: CASSALTGNTEAFF. CDR3 nucleotides: TGTGCCAGCAGCGCGCTTACAGGGAACACTGAAGCTTTCTTT.